This TCR beta chain was profiled in a study of technical replicates of blood from a few donors. TCRdb's copy holds only in-frame clones and misses some; the assay was immunoSEQ multiplex PCR. The repertoire includes approximately 81,000 clones, roughly 77% of them detected once, and nearly 4% sits in the top ten. Germline CDR1 reads SGHKS; CDR2 reads YYEKEE (reference sequence). CDR3 length: 14 residues. The V and J ends lost 3 bases and 8 bases, in that order; junction bases with no gene match: 5. The TCR comes from a human donor in good health. Some clones in this sample may be carry-over from other donors' samples. The sequencing sample was made of PBMCs. This rearrangement joins TRBV5-5 to TRBJ1-6; 7 bases are a match to TRBD1. For the CDR3, the DNA is TGTGCCAGCAGCTCGACAGGGTGGGATTCACCCCTCCACTTT. Protein: CASSSTGWDSPLHF.